A single sample is the source of the 2 T cell receptor beta chains below, sequenced in a study of T cell responses to AZD1222 COVID-19 vaccine (dated by TCRdb to the early 2020s). In light of the paper, this sample's time point label describes: baseline before first vaccination. Libraries were built with the immunoSEQ multiplex PCR assay. TCRdb mirrors the immuneACCESS table, restricted to in-frame sequences. Some clones are absent from its copies; in checked studies, under half trace to an unresolved V gene, and the reason for the others is unknown. For this sample there are 120,000 or so clones; roughly nine tenths appear just once. 25% to 35% of the sample is in the top ten clones. The sequencing here drew on peripheral blood, taken on day 0 of AZD1222 vaccination. These receptor sequences come from an adult in good health.

CDR3 region: CASSYTKKGGGEKLFF. Written as DNA, the CDR3 is TGTGCCAGCAGTTACACGAAAAAGGGGGGCGGTGAAAAACTGTTTTTT. The gene calls are TRBV6-5 and TRBJ1-4, with D perhaps matching TRBD1 (6 bases). Trimming removed 2 bases from V and 7 bases from J, with 17 bases in between. Germline assignment: CDR1 MNHEY and CDR2 SVGAGI. The CDR3 covers 16 residues.

The J gene is TRBJ1-1, the V gene TRBV28; 9 bases align to TRBD1. The germline CDR1 and CDR2 sequences are MDHEN and SYDVKM. The junction had 10 bases not matched to a gene; V was cut back by 10 bases and J by 10 bases. The CDR3 has 12 residues. CDR3 region: CATIQGAGGAFF. The CDR3 bases are TGTGCCACCATACAGGGGGCCGGAGGAGCTTTCTTT.